The rows below give T cell receptor beta chains drawn from one sample of a study of immune characterization of retroperitoneal liposarcoma. TCRdb re-derived calls from the PCR reads in MiXCR, one entry per CDR3 protein. The sample shows some 3,100 distinct CDR3 sequences, under 55% of them seen only once. Sequencing input: tumor tissue. These receptors were obtained from a male donor with retroperitoneal liposarcoma. CDR3s include the opening cysteine and the closing phenylalanine or tryptophan. The D gene is left open where the match is weak. Only part of the rows carry a size: once, few, many, or a class if the clone is expanded.

v_gene: TRBV7-2
j_gene: TRBJ2-7
d_gene: TRBD1
abundance: medium-sized
CDR3nt: TGTGCCAGCAGCTTAGTCTCGGGACAGGATGGCGAGCAGTACTTC
CDR3aa: CASSLVSGQDGEQYF

v_gene: TRBV6-6
j_gene: TRBJ1-1
d_gene: .
abundance: few
CDR3nt: TGTGCCAGCAGTTACCTGGGTCGGGCTTTCTTT
CDR3aa: CASSYLGRAFF

v_gene: TRBV6-1
j_gene: TRBJ2-5
d_gene: TRBD2
abundance: medium-sized
CDR3nt: TGTGCCAGCAGTTCCACCCTGGCGGGAGGGCGACGAGAGACCCAGTACTTC
CDR3aa: CASSSTLAGGRRETQYF

v_gene: TRBV7-2
j_gene: TRBJ2-5
d_gene: TRBD2
abundance: .
CDR3nt: TGTGCCAGCAGCTTAGCGGTAGCGGGGGGACAAGAGACCCAGTACTTC
CDR3aa: CASSLAVAGGQETQYF

v_gene: TRBV6-1
j_gene: TRBJ2-5
d_gene: TRBD2
abundance: medium-sized
CDR3nt: TGTGCCAGCAGTTCTCCGAGCGGGGAGGGCCAAGAGACCCAGTACTTC
CDR3aa: CASSSPSGEGQETQYF

v_gene: TRBV27
j_gene: TRBJ1-6
d_gene: TRBD1
abundance: .
CDR3nt: TGTGCCAGCAGGCCCGGACAGGGCGTGGAATCACCCCTCCACTTT
CDR3aa: CASRPGQGVESPLHF

v_gene: TRBV12-3/TRBV12-4
j_gene: TRBJ2-1
d_gene: .
abundance: .
CDR3nt: TGTGCCAGCTTTTTGGGATTCTCAGGGGAGCAGTTCTTC
CDR3aa: CASFLGFSGEQFF

v_gene: TRBV6-5
j_gene: TRBJ2-7
d_gene: .
abundance: .
CDR3nt: TGTGCCAGCAGTTATAAGGGCCGGCCAGGTTACGAGCAGTACTTC
CDR3aa: CASSYKGRPGYEQYF

v_gene: TRBV23-1
j_gene: TRBJ2-1
d_gene: .
abundance: .
CDR3nt: TGCGCCAGCACCACGGGACACCCGGGGAGATCCTACAATGAGCAGTTCTTC
CDR3aa: CASTTGHPGRSYNEQFF

v_gene: TRBV6-1
j_gene: TRBJ1-6
d_gene: .
abundance: .
CDR3nt: TGTGCCAGCAGAGTCTCAGGACAGAATTCACCCCTCCACTTT
CDR3aa: CASRVSGQNSPLHF

v_gene: TRBV7-2
j_gene: TRBJ2-3
d_gene: .
abundance: .
CDR3nt: TGTGCCAGCAGCTTAGGAGCACGGGGTACAGATACGCAGTATTTT
CDR3aa: CASSLGARGTDTQYF

v_gene: TRBV7-6
j_gene: TRBJ2-3
d_gene: TRBD1
abundance: once
CDR3nt: TGTGCCAGCAGCTTAGGGGGCAGGGGGCGGAGCTTCACAGATACGCAGTATTTT
CDR3aa: CASSLGGRGRSFTDTQYF

v_gene: TRBV27
j_gene: TRBJ2-2
d_gene: .
abundance: few
CDR3nt: TGTGCCAGCAAGGGGACTCCGAACACCGGGGAGCTGTTTTTT
CDR3aa: CASKGTPNTGELFF

v_gene: TRBV6-1
j_gene: TRBJ2-7
d_gene: .
abundance: .
CDR3nt: TGTGCCAGCAGTGAAATGGATAGCTCCTACGAGCAGTACTTC
CDR3aa: CASSEMDSSYEQYF

v_gene: TRBV6-8
j_gene: TRBJ1-4
d_gene: .
abundance: .
CDR3nt: TGTGCCAGCAGTCCCTCAGGGATGGGGGAAAAACTGTTTTTT
CDR3aa: CASSPSGMGEKLFF

v_gene: TRBV6-2/TRBV6-3
j_gene: TRBJ2-1
d_gene: .
abundance: .
CDR3nt: TGTGCCAGCAGCCCACTAGGGGATGAGCAGTTCTTC
CDR3aa: CASSPLGDEQFF

v_gene: TRBV7-9
j_gene: TRBJ2-1
d_gene: TRBD1
abundance: .
CDR3nt: TGTGCCAGCAGCTTAGCGGGACAGGGTCGGACTGAGCAGTTCTTC
CDR3aa: CASSLAGQGRTEQFF

v_gene: TRBV27
j_gene: TRBJ2-1
d_gene: TRBD2
abundance: few
CDR3nt: TGTGCCAGCAGTCTGACCGGGACTAAGCAGTTCTTC
CDR3aa: CASSLTGTKQFF

v_gene: TRBV7-9
j_gene: TRBJ2-7
d_gene: .
abundance: .
CDR3nt: TGTGCCAGCAGCTTCTCCGTGGGGCGAGGCGAGCAGTACTTC
CDR3aa: CASSFSVGRGEQYF

v_gene: TRBV7-2
j_gene: TRBJ2-3
d_gene: TRBD1
abundance: large
CDR3nt: TGTGCCAGCAGCTTAGTTAGACCGGCAGGGGGTTATGCAGATACGCAGTATTTT
CDR3aa: CASSLVRPAGGYADTQYF

v_gene: TRBV12-3/TRBV12-4
j_gene: TRBJ1-1
d_gene: .
abundance: .
CDR3nt: TGTGCCAGCAGTTTAGGGACAGACTCCACTGAAGCTTTCTTT
CDR3aa: CASSLGTDSTEAFF

v_gene: TRBV6-1
j_gene: TRBJ2-5
d_gene: TRBD2
abundance: .
CDR3nt: TGTGCCAGCAGTGAAAATACGGGAGGAGAGACCCAGTACTTC
CDR3aa: CASSENTGGETQYF

v_gene: TRBV7-6
j_gene: TRBJ2-7
d_gene: .
abundance: .
CDR3nt: TGTGCCAGCAGCTTAGCGTACTTCAATGAGCAGTACTTC
CDR3aa: CASSLAYFNEQYF

v_gene: TRBV7-8
j_gene: TRBJ2-1
d_gene: .
abundance: medium-sized
CDR3nt: TGTGCCAGCGCGTTGACTAGGACCTACAATGAGCAGTTCTTC
CDR3aa: CASALTRTYNEQFF

v_gene: TRBV4-1
j_gene: TRBJ2-5
d_gene: .
abundance: .
CDR3nt: TGCGCCAGCAGCCTTGGAACCCAAGAGACCCAGTACTTC
CDR3aa: CASSLGTQETQYF

v_gene: TRBV12-3/TRBV12-4
j_gene: TRBJ2-5
d_gene: TRBD2
abundance: few
CDR3nt: TGTGCCAGCAGTTTAAGGTGGGGGGGGGTTTTATACGAGACCCAGTACTTC
CDR3aa: CASSLRWGGVLYETQYF

v_gene: TRBV7-2
j_gene: TRBJ2-1
d_gene: TRBD2
abundance: .
CDR3nt: TGTGCCAGCAGCTTAGATGGACCTTGGCGGGAGACCCAGTTCTTC
CDR3aa: CASSLDGPWRETQFF

v_gene: TRBV27
j_gene: TRBJ2-6
d_gene: .
abundance: .
CDR3nt: TGTGCCAGCAGCACAAGACGGAAAGGAACCCGGGACAACTCGACTGGGGCCAACGTCCTGACTTTC
CDR3aa: CASSTRRKGTRDNSTGANVLTF

v_gene: TRBV6-1
j_gene: TRBJ2-1
d_gene: TRBD1
abundance: .
CDR3nt: TGTGCCAGCAGTGGTAGACAGGGGTTGCCCTACAATGAGCAGTTCTTC
CDR3aa: CASSGRQGLPYNEQFF

v_gene: TRBV12-5
j_gene: TRBJ2-1
d_gene: .
abundance: few
CDR3nt: TGTGCTAGTGGTCTCTTTCTGAGGAACAATGAGCAGTTCTTC
CDR3aa: CASGLFLRNNEQFF

v_gene: TRBV12-3/TRBV12-4
j_gene: TRBJ2-1
d_gene: TRBD1
abundance: large
CDR3nt: TGTGCCAGCAGTTACCGACAGGGTGGCTCCTACAATGAGCAGTTCTTC
CDR3aa: CASSYRQGGSYNEQFF

v_gene: TRBV11-3
j_gene: TRBJ2-5
d_gene: .
abundance: .
CDR3nt: TGTGCCAGCAGCTTAAGTAGTAGCGGTCTCAATGAGCAGTACTTC
CDR3aa: CASSLSSSGLNEQYF

v_gene: TRBV5-1
j_gene: TRBJ2-2
d_gene: TRBD2
abundance: .
CDR3nt: TGCGCCAGCAGCGCCACTAGCGGGAGGCTCACCGGGGAGCTGTTTTTT
CDR3aa: CASSATSGRLTGELFF

v_gene: TRBV12-3/TRBV12-4
j_gene: TRBJ2-3
d_gene: TRBD2
abundance: .
CDR3nt: TGTGCCAGCAGTCTACTAGCGGGAGATCCAGATACGCAGTATTTT
CDR3aa: CASSLLAGDPDTQYF

v_gene: TRBV6-5
j_gene: TRBJ2-5
d_gene: .
abundance: .
CDR3nt: TGTGCCAGCACTCCCCCGGGGGAAGAGACCCAGTACTTC
CDR3aa: CASTPPGEETQYF

v_gene: TRBV6-1
j_gene: TRBJ2-5
d_gene: TRBD2
abundance: few
CDR3nt: TGTGCCAGCAGTCCCACTAGCGGGAGGGCCGGTGAGCAGTACTTC
CDR3aa: CASSPTSGRAGEQYF

v_gene: TRBV7-8
j_gene: TRBJ2-5
d_gene: TRBD2
abundance: medium-sized
CDR3nt: TGTGCCAGCAGCCTCGGGACTAGCGGGAGGAATGAGCAGTACTTC
CDR3aa: CASSLGTSGRNEQYF

v_gene: TRBV6-1
j_gene: TRBJ1-1
d_gene: TRBD1
abundance: few
CDR3nt: TGTGCCAGCAGGGACGCGACAGGGCTGAACACTGAAGCTTTCTTT
CDR3aa: CASRDATGLNTEAFF

v_gene: TRBV6-6
j_gene: TRBJ1-3
d_gene: .
abundance: .
CDR3nt: TGTGCCAGCAGGCGTACCAGGGATTTATACACCATATATTTT
CDR3aa: CASRRTRDLYTIYF

v_gene: TRBV12-3/TRBV12-4
j_gene: TRBJ2-5
d_gene: TRBD2
abundance: .
CDR3nt: TGTGCCAGCAGTTTGGTACTAGCGGGAGTGCTATCTCAAGAGACCCAGTACTTC
CDR3aa: CASSLVLAGVLSQETQYF

v_gene: TRBV6-1
j_gene: TRBJ1-1
d_gene: .
abundance: .
CDR3nt: TGTGCCAGCAGTGAGAAGGCCAACAGGGCAGCTTTCTTT
CDR3aa: CASSEKANRAAFF

v_gene: TRBV5-3
j_gene: TRBJ1-5
d_gene: .
abundance: .
CDR3nt: TGTGCCAGCAGCTTGGGTCCGAATAGCAATCAGCCCCAGCATTTT
CDR3aa: CASSLGPNSNQPQHF

v_gene: TRBV6-2/TRBV6-3
j_gene: TRBJ2-1
d_gene: TRBD1
abundance: .
CDR3nt: TGTGCCAGCAGTTACCTTACCGGGACAGGGGGCTACGAGCAGTTCTTC
CDR3aa: CASSYLTGTGGYEQFF

v_gene: TRBV6-6
j_gene: TRBJ2-1
d_gene: .
abundance: few
CDR3nt: TGTGCCAGCAAGACTGAACTGGTCAACAATGAGCAGTTCTTC
CDR3aa: CASKTELVNNEQFF

v_gene: TRBV6-1
j_gene: TRBJ2-1
d_gene: .
abundance: .
CDR3nt: TGTGCCAGCAGCACCAGGACTAAAGGGAATGAGCAGTTCTTC
CDR3aa: CASSTRTKGNEQFF

v_gene: TRBV4-1
j_gene: TRBJ2-1
d_gene: TRBD2
abundance: few
CDR3nt: TGCGCCAGCAGCCAAGTAGGCGGACTAGCGGGAGGGAGTAGCTCCTACAATGAGCAGTTCTTC
CDR3aa: CASSQVGGLAGGSSSYNEQFF

v_gene: TRBV7-2
j_gene: TRBJ2-2
d_gene: .
abundance: .
CDR3nt: TGTGCCAGCAGCTTACCGACCCAAGCGGGGAACACCGGGGAGCTGTTTTTT
CDR3aa: CASSLPTQAGNTGELFF

v_gene: TRBV4-3
j_gene: TRBJ2-1
d_gene: .
abundance: .
CDR3nt: TGCGCCAGCAGCCAATTGGGGCAGAACAATGAGCAGTTCTTC
CDR3aa: CASSQLGQNNEQFF

v_gene: TRBV7-3
j_gene: TRBJ2-5
d_gene: .
abundance: .
CDR3nt: TGTGCCAGCAGCTTATCAGGCGACAATGAGCAGTACTTC
CDR3aa: CASSLSGDNEQYF

v_gene: TRBV6-6
j_gene: TRBJ2-1
d_gene: .
abundance: .
CDR3nt: TGTGCCAGCAGTTCTCAGTACGAGCAGTTCTTC
CDR3aa: CASSSQYEQFF

v_gene: TRBV6-4
j_gene: TRBJ1-5
d_gene: .
abundance: .
CDR3nt: TGTGCCAGCAGTGGCCCTTCATGGGGGGAGAAAAGCAATCAGCCCCAGCATTTT
CDR3aa: CASSGPSWGEKSNQPQHF

v_gene: TRBV12-3/TRBV12-4
j_gene: TRBJ2-1
d_gene: .
abundance: few
CDR3nt: TGTGCCAGCAGTCGGGACTCCAGCTCCTACAATGAGCAGTTCTTC
CDR3aa: CASSRDSSSYNEQFF

v_gene: TRBV6-1
j_gene: TRBJ2-5
d_gene: .
abundance: few
CDR3nt: TGTGCCAGCAGCCCTCGGGACCCCTTAGAGACCCAGTACTTC
CDR3aa: CASSPRDPLETQYF